This TCR beta chain was captured by sequencing in a study of cytomegalovirus exposure and HLA in healthy donors. In germline, CDR1 is SGHNT, CDR2 YYREEE (reference sequence). There are 13 residues in the CDR3. Between the trimmed V and J ends, which lost 3 bases and 4 bases, there was a span of 11 bases. Sampled while nominally healthy, donors likely had unrecorded immune exposures. General study results and limits: For TCR beta chains, V- and J-gene trimming was later linked to a missense DCLRE1C variant. Analysis performed later found about 17,000 TCR beta sequences associated with HLA alleles at 0.05 false discovery rate. Most subjects' HLA-A and HLA-B alleles were reportedly predicted from TCR beta sequences.

The primer mix had 60 Vbeta and 13 Jbeta primers. The repertoire was sequenced with immunoSEQ multiplex PCR; TCRdb's copy has only in-frame clones and lacks some. The profile covers 55,000 to 90,000 clones, with around 81% appearing a single time and less than 7.5% taken by the ten largest. Turning to this clone: As yet, its antigen is unknown.

This chain uses TRBV5-4 with TRBJ2-7; D is perhaps TRBD2 (6 bases). Specimen: PBMCs. This sequence originates from a man in his forties or fifties in good health and CMV-seronegative. The CDR3 loop reads CASSYRRGYEQYF. CDR3 sequence (DNA): TGTGCCAGCAGCTATCGACGGGGGTACGAGCAGTACTTC.